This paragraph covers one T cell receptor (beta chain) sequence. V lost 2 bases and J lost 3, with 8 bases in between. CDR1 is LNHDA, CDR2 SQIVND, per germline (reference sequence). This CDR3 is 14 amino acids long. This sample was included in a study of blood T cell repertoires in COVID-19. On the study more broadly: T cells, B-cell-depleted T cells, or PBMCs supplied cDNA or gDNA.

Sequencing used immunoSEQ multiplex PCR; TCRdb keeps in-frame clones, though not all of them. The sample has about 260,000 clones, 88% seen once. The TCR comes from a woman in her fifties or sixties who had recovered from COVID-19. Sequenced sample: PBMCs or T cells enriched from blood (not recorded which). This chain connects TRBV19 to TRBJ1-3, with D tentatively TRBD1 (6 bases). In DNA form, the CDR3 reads TGTGCCAGTAGTATACAGGGGAATGGAAACACCATATATTTT. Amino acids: CASSIQGNGNTIYF.